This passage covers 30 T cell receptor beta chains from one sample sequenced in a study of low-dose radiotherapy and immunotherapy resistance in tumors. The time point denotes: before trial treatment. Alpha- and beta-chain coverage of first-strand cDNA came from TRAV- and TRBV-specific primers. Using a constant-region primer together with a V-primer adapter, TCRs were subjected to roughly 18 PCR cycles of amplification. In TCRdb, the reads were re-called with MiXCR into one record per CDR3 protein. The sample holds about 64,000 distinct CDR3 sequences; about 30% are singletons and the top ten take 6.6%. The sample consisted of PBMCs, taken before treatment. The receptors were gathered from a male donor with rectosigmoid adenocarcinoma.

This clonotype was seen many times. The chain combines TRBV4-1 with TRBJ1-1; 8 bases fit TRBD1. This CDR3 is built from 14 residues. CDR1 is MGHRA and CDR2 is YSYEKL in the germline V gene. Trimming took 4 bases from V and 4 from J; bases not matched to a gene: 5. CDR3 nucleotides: TGCGCCAGCAGCCGACAGGGGTTTGGCACTGAAGCTTTCTTT. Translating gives CASSRQGFGTEAFF.

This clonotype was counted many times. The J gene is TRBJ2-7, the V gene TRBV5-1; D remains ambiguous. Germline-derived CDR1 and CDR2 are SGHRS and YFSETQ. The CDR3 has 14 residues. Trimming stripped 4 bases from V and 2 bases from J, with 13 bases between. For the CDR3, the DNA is TGCGCCAGCAGCAACCCGGCGAGTCCCTACGAGCAGTACTTC. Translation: CASSNPASPYEQYF.

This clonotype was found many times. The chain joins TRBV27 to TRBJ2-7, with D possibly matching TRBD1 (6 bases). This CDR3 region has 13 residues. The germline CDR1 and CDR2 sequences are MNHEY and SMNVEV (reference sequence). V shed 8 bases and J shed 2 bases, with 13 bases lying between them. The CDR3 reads CASGQGPAYEQYF. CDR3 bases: TGTGCCAGCGGTCAGGGGCCAGCCTACGAGCAGTACTTC.

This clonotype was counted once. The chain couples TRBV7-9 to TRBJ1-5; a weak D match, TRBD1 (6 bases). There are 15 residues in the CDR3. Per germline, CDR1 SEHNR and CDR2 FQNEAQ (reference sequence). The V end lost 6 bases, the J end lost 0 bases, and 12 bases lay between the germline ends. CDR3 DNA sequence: TGTGCCAGCAGTGCAGGGGTTTATAGCAATCAGCCCCAGCATTTT. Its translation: CASSAGVYSNQPQHF.

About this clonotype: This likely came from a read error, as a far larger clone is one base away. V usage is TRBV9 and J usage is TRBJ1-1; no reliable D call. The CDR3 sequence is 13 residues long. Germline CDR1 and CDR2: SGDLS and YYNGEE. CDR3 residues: CAGSDGVNTEAFF. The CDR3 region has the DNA TGTGCCGGCAGCGACGGGGTGAACACTGAAGCTTTCTTT.

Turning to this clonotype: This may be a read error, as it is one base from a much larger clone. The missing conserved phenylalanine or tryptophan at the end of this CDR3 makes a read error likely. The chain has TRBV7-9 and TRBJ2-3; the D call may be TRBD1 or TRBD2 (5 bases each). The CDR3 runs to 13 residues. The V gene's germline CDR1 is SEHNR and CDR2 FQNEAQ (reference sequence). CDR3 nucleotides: TGTGCGTGGGACCAGGACATCGCAGATACGCAGTATTTA. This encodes CAWDQDIADTQYL.

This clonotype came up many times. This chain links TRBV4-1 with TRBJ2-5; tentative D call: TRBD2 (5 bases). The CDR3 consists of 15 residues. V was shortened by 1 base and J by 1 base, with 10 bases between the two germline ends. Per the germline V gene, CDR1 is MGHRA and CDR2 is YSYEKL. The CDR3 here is CASSQGPSGQETQYF. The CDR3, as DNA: TGCGCCAGCAGCCAAGGACCGAGCGGCCAAGAGACCCAGTACTTC.

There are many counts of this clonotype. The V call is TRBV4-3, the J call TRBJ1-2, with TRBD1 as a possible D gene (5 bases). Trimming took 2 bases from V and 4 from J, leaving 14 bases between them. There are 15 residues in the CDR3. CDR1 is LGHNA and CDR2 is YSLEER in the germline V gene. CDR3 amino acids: CASSQIDKGLYGYTF. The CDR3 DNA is TGCGCCAGCAGCCAAATAGACAAGGGGCTCTATGGCTACACCTTC.

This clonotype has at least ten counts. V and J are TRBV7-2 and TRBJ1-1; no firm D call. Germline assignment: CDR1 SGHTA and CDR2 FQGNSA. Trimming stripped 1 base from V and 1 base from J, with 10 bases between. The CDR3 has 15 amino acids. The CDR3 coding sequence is TGTGCCAGCAGCTTAGAGCCCGGGAGGAACACTGAAGCTTTCTTT. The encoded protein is CASSLEPGRNTEAFF. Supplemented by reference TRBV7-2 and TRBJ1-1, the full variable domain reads GAGVSQSPSNKVTEKGKDVELRCDPISGHTALYWYRQSLGQGLEFLIYFQGNSAPDKSGLPSDRFSAERTGGSVSTLTIQRTQQEDSAVYLCASSLEPGRNTEAFFGQGTRLTVV.

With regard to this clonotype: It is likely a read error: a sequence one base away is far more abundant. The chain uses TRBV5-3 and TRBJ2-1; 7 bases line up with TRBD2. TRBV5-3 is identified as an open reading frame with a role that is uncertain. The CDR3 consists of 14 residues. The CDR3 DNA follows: TGTGCCAGCAGCTTAACTGGACTAGACAATGAGCGGTTCTTC. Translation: CASSLTGLDNERFF.

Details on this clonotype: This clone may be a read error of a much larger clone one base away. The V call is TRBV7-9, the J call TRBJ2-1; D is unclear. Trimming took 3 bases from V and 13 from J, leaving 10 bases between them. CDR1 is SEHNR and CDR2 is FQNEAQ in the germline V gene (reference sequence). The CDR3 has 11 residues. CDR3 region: CASSFEETQFF. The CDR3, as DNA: TGTGCCAGCAGCTTTGAGGAGACCCAGTTCTTC. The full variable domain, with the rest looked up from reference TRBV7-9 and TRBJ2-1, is DTGVSQNPRHKITKRGQNVTFRCDPISEHNRLYWYRQTLGQGPEFLTYFQNEAQLEKSRLLSDRFSAERPKGSFSTLEIQRTEQGDSAMYLCASSFEETQFFGPGTRLTVL.

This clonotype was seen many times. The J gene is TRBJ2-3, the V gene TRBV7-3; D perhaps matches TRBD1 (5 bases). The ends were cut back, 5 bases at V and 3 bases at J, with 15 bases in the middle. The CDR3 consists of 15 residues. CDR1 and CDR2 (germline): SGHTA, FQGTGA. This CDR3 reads CASSPSPGSTDTQYF. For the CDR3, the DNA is TGTGCCAGCAGCCCCAGCCCAGGGTCGACAGATACGCAGTATTTT.

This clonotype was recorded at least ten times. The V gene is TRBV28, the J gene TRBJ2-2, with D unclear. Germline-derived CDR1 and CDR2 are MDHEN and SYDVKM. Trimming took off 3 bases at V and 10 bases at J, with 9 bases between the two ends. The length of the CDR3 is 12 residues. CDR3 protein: CASSFKLPELFF. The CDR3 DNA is TGTGCCAGCAGTTTTAAACTGCCGGAGCTGTTTTTT.

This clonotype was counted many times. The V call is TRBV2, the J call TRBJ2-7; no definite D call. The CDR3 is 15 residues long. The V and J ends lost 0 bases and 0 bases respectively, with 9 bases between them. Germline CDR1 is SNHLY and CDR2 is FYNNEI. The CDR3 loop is CASSEASIRSYEQYF. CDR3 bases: TGTGCCAGCAGTGAAGCAAGTATCCGCTCCTACGAGCAGTACTTC.

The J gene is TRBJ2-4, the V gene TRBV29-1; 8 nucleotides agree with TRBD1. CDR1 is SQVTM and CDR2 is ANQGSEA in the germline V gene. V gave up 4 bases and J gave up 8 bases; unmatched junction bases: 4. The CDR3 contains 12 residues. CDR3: CSVARGRDIQYF. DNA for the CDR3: TGCAGCGTTGCCAGGGGGCGAGACATTCAGTACTTC.

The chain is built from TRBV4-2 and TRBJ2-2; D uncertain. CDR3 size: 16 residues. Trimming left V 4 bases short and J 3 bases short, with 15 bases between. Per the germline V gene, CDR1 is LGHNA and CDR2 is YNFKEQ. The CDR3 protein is CASSLSDTLDTGELFF. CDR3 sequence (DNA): TGTGCCAGCAGCCTATCAGACACGCTCGACACCGGGGAGCTGTTTTTT.

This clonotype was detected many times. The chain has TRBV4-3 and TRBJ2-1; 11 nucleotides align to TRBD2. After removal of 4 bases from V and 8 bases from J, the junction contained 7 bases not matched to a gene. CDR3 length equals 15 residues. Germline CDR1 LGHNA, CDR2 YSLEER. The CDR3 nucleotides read TGCGCCAGCAGCCGGGGACTAGCGGCACAGCATGAGCAGTTCTTC. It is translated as CASSRGLAAQHEQFF.

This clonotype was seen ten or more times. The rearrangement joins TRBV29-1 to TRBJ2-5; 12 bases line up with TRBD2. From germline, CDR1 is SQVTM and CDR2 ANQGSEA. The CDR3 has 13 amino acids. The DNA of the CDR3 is TGCGTCACTCTAGCGGGGGGGCAAGAGACCCAGTACTTC. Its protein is CVTLAGGQETQYF. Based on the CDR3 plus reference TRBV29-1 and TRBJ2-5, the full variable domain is SAVISQKPSRDICQRGTSLTIQCQVDSQVTMMFWYRQQPGQSLTLIATANQGSEATYESGFVIDKFPISRPNLTFSTLTVSNMSPEDSSIYLCVTLAGGQETQYFGPGTRLLVL.

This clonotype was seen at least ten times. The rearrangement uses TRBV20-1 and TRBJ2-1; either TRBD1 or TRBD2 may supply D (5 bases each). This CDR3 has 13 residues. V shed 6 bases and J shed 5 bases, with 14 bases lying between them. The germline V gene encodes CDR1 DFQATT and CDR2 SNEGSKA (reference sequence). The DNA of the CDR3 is TGCAGTGCCCCCAGGGACGTCAACAATGAGCAGTTCTTC. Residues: CSAPRDVNNEQFF.

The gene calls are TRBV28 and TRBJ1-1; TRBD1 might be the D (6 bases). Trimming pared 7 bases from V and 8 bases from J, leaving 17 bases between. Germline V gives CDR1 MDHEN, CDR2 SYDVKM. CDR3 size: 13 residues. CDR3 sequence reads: CASTPLGGLEAFF. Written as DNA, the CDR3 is TGTGCCAGCACCCCCCTGGGGGGCCTAGAAGCTTTCTTT.

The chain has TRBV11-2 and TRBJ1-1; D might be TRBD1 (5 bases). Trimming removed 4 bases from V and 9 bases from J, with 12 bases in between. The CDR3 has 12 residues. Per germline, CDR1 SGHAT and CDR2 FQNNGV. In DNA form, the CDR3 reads TGTGCCAGCAGCTCACAAAGGGACCAAGCTTTCTTT. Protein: CASSSQRDQAFF. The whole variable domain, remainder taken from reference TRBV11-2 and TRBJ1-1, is EAGVAQSPRYKIIEKRQSVAFWCNPISGHATLYWYQQILGQGPKLLIQFQNNGVVDDSQLPKDRFSAERLKGVDSTLKIQPAKLEDSAVYLCASSSQRDQAFFGQGTRLTVV.

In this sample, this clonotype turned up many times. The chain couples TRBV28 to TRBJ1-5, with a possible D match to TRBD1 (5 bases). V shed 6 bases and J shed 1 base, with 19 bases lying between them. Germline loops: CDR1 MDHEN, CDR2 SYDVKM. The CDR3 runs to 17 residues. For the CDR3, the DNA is TGTGCCAGCAGCCCTTTCGGAACAGGCGGAAGCAATCAGCCCCAGCATTTT. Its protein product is CASSPFGTGGSNQPQHF.

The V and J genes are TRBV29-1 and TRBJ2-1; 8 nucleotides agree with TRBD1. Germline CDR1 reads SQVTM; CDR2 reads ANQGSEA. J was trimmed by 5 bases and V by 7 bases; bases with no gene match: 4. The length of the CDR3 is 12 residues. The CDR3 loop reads CSAHRGDNEQFF. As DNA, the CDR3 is TGCAGCGCTCACAGGGGGGACAATGAGCAGTTCTTC.

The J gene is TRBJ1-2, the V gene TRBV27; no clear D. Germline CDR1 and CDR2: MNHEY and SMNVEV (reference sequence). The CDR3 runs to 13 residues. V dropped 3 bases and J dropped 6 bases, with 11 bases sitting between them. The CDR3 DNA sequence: TGTGCCAGCAGTTTGACCGACGCCGATGGCTACACCTTC. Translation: CASSLTDADGYTF.

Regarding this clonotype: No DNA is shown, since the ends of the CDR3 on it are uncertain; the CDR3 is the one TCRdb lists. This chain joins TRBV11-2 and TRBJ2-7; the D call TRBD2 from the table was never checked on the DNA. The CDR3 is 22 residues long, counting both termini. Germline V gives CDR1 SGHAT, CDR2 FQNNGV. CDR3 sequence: CDSSFYICSARRLAGDSYEQYF.

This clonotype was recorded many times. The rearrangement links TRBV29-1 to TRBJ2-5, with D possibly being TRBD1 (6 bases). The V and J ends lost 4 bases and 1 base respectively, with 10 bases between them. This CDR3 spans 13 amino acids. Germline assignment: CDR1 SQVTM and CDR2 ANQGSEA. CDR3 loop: CSVVEQGQETQYF. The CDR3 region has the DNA TGCAGCGTTGTTGAACAGGGCCAAGAGACCCAGTACTTC.

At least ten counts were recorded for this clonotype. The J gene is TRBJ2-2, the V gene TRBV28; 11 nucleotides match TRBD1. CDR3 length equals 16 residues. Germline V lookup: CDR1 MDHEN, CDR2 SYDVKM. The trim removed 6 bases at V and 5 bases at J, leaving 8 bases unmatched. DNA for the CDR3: TGTGCCAGCAGGCGAGGGGGGACAGGGGGGACCGGGGAGCTGTTTTTT. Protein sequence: CASRRGGTGGTGELFF. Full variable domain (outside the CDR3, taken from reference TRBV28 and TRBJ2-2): DVKVTQSSRYLVKRTGEKVFLECVQDMDHENMFWYRQDPGLGLRLIYFSYDVKMKEKGDIPEGYSVSREKKERFSLILESASTNQTSMYLCASRRGGTGGTGELFFGEGSRLTVL.

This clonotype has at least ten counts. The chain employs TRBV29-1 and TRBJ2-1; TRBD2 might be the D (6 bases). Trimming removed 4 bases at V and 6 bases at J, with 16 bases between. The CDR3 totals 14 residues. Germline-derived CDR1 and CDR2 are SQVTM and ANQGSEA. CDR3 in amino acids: CSVGRWQGGNEQFF. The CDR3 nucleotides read TGCAGCGTTGGTAGGTGGCAGGGAGGCAATGAGCAGTTCTTC.

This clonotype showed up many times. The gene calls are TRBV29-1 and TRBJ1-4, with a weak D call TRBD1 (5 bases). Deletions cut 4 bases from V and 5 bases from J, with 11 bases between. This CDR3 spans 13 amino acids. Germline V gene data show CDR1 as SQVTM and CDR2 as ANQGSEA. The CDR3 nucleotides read TGCAGCGTTGCTGCCCAGGGAAATGAAAAACTGTTTTTT. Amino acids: CSVAAQGNEKLFF.

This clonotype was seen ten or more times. The CDR3 DNA sequence: TGTGCCATCAGTGAGTCTGGAGGGTACGAGCAGTACTTC. This encodes CAISESGGYEQYF. The J gene is TRBJ2-7, the V gene TRBV10-3; TRBD2 is a possible D gene (6 bases). CDR1 and CDR2 from the germline V gene are ENHRY and SYGVKD. The CDR3 spans 13 residues. Trimming pared 0 bases from V and 4 bases from J, leaving 7 bases between.